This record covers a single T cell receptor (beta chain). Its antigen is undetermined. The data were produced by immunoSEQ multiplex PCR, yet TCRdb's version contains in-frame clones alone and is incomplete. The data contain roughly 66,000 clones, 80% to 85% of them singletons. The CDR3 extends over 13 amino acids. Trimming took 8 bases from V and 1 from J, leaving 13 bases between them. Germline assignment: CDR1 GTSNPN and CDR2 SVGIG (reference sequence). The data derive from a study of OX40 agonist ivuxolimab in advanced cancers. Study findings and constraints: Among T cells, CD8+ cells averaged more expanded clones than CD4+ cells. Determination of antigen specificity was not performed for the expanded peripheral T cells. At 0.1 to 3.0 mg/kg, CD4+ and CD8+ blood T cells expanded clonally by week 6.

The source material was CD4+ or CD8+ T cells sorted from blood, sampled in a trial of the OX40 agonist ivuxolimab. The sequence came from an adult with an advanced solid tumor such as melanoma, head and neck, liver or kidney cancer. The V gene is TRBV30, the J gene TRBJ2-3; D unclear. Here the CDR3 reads CARSLGRTDTQYF. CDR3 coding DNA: TGTGCCCGCTCATTGGGCCGCACAGATACGCAGTATTTT.